The sequence of this TCR beta chain was determined in a study of T-cell memory formation after mild COVID-19. The study, taken as a whole, reports: Some clones that responded turned up in pre-infection memory, which suggests that cross-reactive memory joined in. The study found contracting CD4+ clones mainly in CM and EM and contracting CD8+ clones in EMRA. Day 37-peaking second-wave clones had unconfirmed SARS-CoV-2 specificity.

The CDR3 has 16 residues. The V gene end was trimmed by 5 bases and the J gene end by 0 bases; junction bases not matched to a gene: 4. This clonotype was detected many times. Antigen unknown. Researchers used 5'RACE with constant-segment primers to make TCR alpha and TCR beta cDNA libraries that carry sample barcodes and UMIs. Each CDR3 protein is one row after TCRdb ran MiXCR on the 5' RACE reads. The data contain 470,000 or so distinct CDR3 sequences, 15% to 20% of them singletons. Source material: PBMCs or a T cell subset sorted from them (not recorded which). V usage is TRBV12-3 or TRBV12-4 and J usage is TRBJ2-4; 10 bases align to TRBD2. The sequence came from an adult woman who had mild COVID-19 (a few samples of this study predate the infection). Cell type and time point are not known. The DNA of the CDR3 is TGTGCCAGCAGTAGCGGGAGGGCCCTAGCCAAAAACATTCAGTACTTC. It specifies CASSSGRALAKNIQYF.